This record covers a single TCR beta chain. V lost 1 base to trimming and J lost 0 bases, with 13 bases between them. Germline CDR1 and CDR2: SGHTA and FQGNSA. CDR3 length: 18 amino acids. Authors' methods: Amplification from reference gene primers served as the basis for estimated nucleated cell counts. Assay: immunoSEQ multiplex PCR; the TCRdb copy retains only in-frame clones and omits some. D and trimming were read from the DNA, whereas the V and J calls and clone size are those reported in that table. Of roughly 100,000 clones in the sample, 90% to 95% were seen once. The data were taken from a study of blood T cell repertoires in COVID-19. Study-wide context: From T cells, B-cell-depleted T cells, or PBMCs came the material, which was cDNA or gDNA.

This receptor was taken from a human donor in a cohort sampled during active COVID-19. The source material was peripheral blood. This sequence joins TRBV7-2 and TRBJ1-6; D may be TRBD1 (6 bases). In DNA, the CDR3 is TGTGCCAGCAGCTTAGTATATGGACAGAGCTCCTATAATTCACCCCTCCACTTT. Amino acids: CASSLVYGQSSYNSPLHF.